The sequence of this T cell receptor (beta chain) was determined in a study of control samples from healthy donors and cancer patients. The V and J ends lost 4 bases and 3 bases respectively, with 14 bases between them. CDR3 length equals 15 residues. The germline CDR1 and CDR2 sequences are SGHRS and YFSETQ. Method: immunoSEQ multiplex PCR; TCRdb's copy keeps in-frame clones and lacks some. Here the sample spans roughly 180,000 clones, just over 90% being singletons. The material sequenced was blood. The receptor was derived from a woman aged 60-70 years in good health. This rearrangement joins TRBV5-1 to TRBJ1-3; D perhaps matches TRBD1 (5 bases). The CDR3 nucleotides read TGCGCCAGCAGCCCCACTGGGGGGTATGGAAACACCATATATTTT. Amino acids: CASSPTGGYGNTIYF.